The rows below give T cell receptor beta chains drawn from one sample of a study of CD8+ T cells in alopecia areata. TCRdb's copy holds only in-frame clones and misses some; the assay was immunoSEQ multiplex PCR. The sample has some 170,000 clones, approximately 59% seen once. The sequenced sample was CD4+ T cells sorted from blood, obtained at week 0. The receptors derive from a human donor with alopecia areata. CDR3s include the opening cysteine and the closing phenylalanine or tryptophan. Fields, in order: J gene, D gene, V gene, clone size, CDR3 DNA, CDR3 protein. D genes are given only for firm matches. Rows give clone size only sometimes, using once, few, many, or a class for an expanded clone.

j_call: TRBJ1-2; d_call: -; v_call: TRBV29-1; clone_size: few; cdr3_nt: TGCAGCGTTGAGGCAGGATCCTCCTATGGCTACACCTTC; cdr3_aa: CSVEAGSSYGYTF
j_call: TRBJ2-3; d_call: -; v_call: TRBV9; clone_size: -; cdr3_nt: TGTGCCAGCAGCCTGGCTGGGGCTGGTGTCACAGATACGCAGTATTTT; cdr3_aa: CASSLAGAGVTDTQYF
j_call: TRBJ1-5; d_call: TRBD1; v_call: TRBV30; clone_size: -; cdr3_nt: TGTGCCTGGAGCCTAGGACAGGGGGGGCAGCCCCAGCATTTT; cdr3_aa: CAWSLGQGGQPQHF
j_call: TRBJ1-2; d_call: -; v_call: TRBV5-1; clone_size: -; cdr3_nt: TGCGCCAGCAGCTTGGATCGGGAAGGCTACACCTTC; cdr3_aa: CASSLDREGYTF
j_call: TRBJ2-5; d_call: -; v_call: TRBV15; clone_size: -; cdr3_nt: TGTGCCACCAGCAGAGACCCGGCCGAAGAGACCCAGTACTTC; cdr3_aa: CATSRDPAEETQYF
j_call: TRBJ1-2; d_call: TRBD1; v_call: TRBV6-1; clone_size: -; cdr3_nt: TGTGCCAGCAGTGATGGGACAGGTCCTCACTATGGCTACACCTTC; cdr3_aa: CASSDGTGPHYGYTF
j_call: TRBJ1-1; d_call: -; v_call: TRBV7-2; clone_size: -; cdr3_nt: TGTGCCAGCAGCTTAGTTGCGAACACTGAAGCTTTCTTT; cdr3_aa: CASSLVANTEAFF
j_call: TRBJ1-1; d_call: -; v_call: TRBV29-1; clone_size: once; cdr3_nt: TGCAGCGCCATGGGACTCCTGAACACTGAAGCTTTCTTT; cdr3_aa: CSAMGLLNTEAFF
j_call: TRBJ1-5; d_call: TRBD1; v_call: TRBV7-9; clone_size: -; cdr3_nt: TGTGCCAGCAGCCCAGGAGGGACAGGAGGGATAAATCAGCCCCAGCATTTT; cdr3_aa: CASSPGGTGGINQPQHF
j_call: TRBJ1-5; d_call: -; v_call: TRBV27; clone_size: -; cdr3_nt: TGTGCCACCTCCCACGGAGGGGATGGGCAGCCCCAGCATTTT; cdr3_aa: CATSHGGDGQPQHF
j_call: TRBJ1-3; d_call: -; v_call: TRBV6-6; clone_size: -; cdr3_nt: TGTGCCAGCAGTTACTCGGGGGTTGGAAACACCATATATTTT; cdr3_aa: CASSYSGVGNTIYF
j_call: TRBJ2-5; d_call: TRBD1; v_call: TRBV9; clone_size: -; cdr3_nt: TGTGCCAGCAGCGTAAAGAAAGGGACAGGAGGAGAGACCCAGTACTTC; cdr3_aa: CASSVKKGTGGETQYF
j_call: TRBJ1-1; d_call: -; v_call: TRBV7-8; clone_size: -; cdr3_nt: TGTGCCAGCAGCCCAAGAGGGGGGTTGGACACTGAAGCTTTCTTT; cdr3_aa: CASSPRGGLDTEAFF